The 27 T cell receptor beta chains listed next were all sequenced from one sample in a study of post-analysis software for immune sequencing data. The antigens of these receptors remain unknown. Unique molecular identifiers were present in the TCR beta cDNA libraries. TCRdb reprocessed the PCR reads with MiXCR, giving one entry per CDR3 protein. The table has a few hundred thousand distinct CDR3 sequences, nearly 45% seen once. Findings and caveats of the study: Higher frequency in patients than in controls was seen for roughly 5 TRBV segments, with TRBV5-6, TRBV5-1 and TRBV20-1 among them.

Sample: blood. Receptors were obtained from a girl aged 10-17 years with multiple sclerosis.

The chain has TRBV7-2 and TRBJ2-5; 9 bases map to TRBD2. The CDR3 length is 16 residues. Per the germline V gene, CDR1 is SGHTA and CDR2 is FQGNSA. J lost 1 base, V lost 5 bases, and 8 bases had no gene match. In DNA form, the CDR3 reads TGTGCCAGCAGCATCCGACTAGCGGACCGCCAAGAGACCCAGTACTTC. Amino acid sequence: CASSIRLADRQETQYF.

This clonotype came up a few times. The CDR3 DNA is TGCGCCAGCAGCCAATATCACGAGGGCGGTGAGCAGTTCTTC. Its translation: CASSQYHEGGEQFF. The gene calls are TRBV4-3 and TRBJ2-1; D might be TRBD2 (5 bases). Trimming removed 2 bases from V and 9 bases from J, with 14 bases in between. The CDR3 sequence is 14 residues long. The V gene's germline CDR1 is LGHNA and CDR2 YSLEER.

This rearrangement joins TRBV5-5 to TRBJ2-7; perhaps TRBD2 as D (5 bases). Trimming shortened V by 0 bases and J by 0 bases, and 13 bases separated the two germline ends. Germline V gives CDR1 SGHKS, CDR2 YYEKEE (reference sequence). This CDR3 has 16 residues. The CDR3 nucleotides read TGTGCCAGCAGCTTGGTGGTGGAGCGGAGCTCCTACGAGCAGTACTTC. Translated: CASSLVVERSSYEQYF.

J is TRBJ2-5 and V is TRBV6-2 or TRBV6-3; 10 bases match TRBD2. Trimming cost V 0 bases and J 2 bases; bases outside gene matches: 3. CDR3 length equals 16 residues. The germline CDR1 and CDR2 sequences are MNHEY and SVGEGT. The CDR3 here is CASSYSSGRVQETQYF. DNA for the CDR3: TGTGCCAGCAGTTACTCGAGCGGGAGGGTACAAGAGACCCAGTACTTC.

This clonotype turned up a few times. The chain carries TRBV29-1 and TRBJ1-2, with D unresolved. V shed 2 bases and J shed 3 bases, with 10 bases lying between them. CDR3 length: 13 residues. Germline V gene data show CDR1 as SQVTM and CDR2 as ANQGSEA. The chain's CDR3 is CSVETPRDYGYTF. The CDR3 nucleotides read TGCAGCGTTGAAACTCCCAGAGACTATGGCTACACCTTC.

The chain employs TRBV28 and TRBJ2-7; 10 bases agree with TRBD2. The J segment lost 1 base and the V segment lost 4 bases, leaving 4 bases of the junction unmatched. CDR3 size: 15 residues. Germline CDR1 is MDHEN and CDR2 is SYDVKM. CDR3 nucleotides: TGTGCCAGCAGTTCCGCTAGCGGGAGATCCTACGAGCAGTACTTC. Residues: CASSSASGRSYEQYF.

V usage is TRBV29-1 and J usage is TRBJ1-5; D perhaps matches TRBD1 (5 bases). The CDR3 runs 14 residues. Germline CDR1 and CDR2: SQVTM and ANQGSEA. CDR3 amino acids: CRENVGHSNQPQHF. The CDR3 DNA follows: TGCAGAGAAAACGTAGGACATAGCAATCAGCCCCAGCATTTT.

The chain joins TRBV20-1 to TRBJ1-1, with no clear D. The length of the CDR3 is 14 residues. Trimming pared 1 base from V and 4 bases from J, leaving 13 bases between. The germline V gene has CDR1 DFQATT and CDR2 SNEGSKA (reference sequence). For the CDR3, the DNA is TGCAGTGCTAGAGTAGAGATGGTTCGCACTGAAGCTTTCTTT. It codes for CSARVEMVRTEAFF.

This clonotype was seen more than once but under ten times. The V call is TRBV7-2, the J call TRBJ2-1, with 7 positions matching TRBD2. Unmatched junction bases numbered 13, after V lost 3 bases and J lost 8 bases. Germline V gene data show CDR1 as SGHTA and CDR2 as FQGNSA. The CDR3 runs to 16 residues. This CDR3 is CASSFRIGRPRDEQFF. As DNA, the CDR3 is TGTGCCAGCAGCTTTAGAATCGGGAGGCCGAGGGATGAGCAGTTCTTC.

Comments on this clonotype: At one end, the junction sequence differs from germline, possibly due to a read error. The gene calls are TRBV20-1 and TRBJ1-2; D is unresolved. This CDR3 is 13 amino acids long. Germline CDR1 is DFQATT and CDR2 is SNEGSKA (reference sequence). As DNA, the CDR3 is TGCAGTGCGAGGACTCAGGCTAACTACGGCTACACCTTC. This encodes CSARTQANYGYTF.

The sample holds a few counts of this clonotype. The rearrangement links TRBV6-5 to TRBJ2-7; unclear D gene. V lost 3 bases and J 7 bases, leaving 16 bases between the germline ends. Germline loops: CDR1 MNHEY, CDR2 SVGAGI. The CDR3 is 14 residues long. CDR3 nucleotide sequence: TGTGCCAGCAGTTATCCCTTCAACTACAATGAGCAGTACTTC. It is translated as CASSYPFNYNEQYF.

This chain links TRBV7-8 with TRBJ1-1, with D tentatively TRBD1 (6 bases). This CDR3 spans 15 amino acids. Germline CDR1 SGHVS, CDR2 FQNEAQ. With 7 bases removed from V and 3 bases from J, the gap between germline ends came to 18 bases. CDR3 nucleotides: TGTGCCAGCACCCTTAAAGGGGGGGTGTACACTGAAGCTTTCTTT. This translates into CASTLKGGVYTEAFF.

This rearrangement joins TRBV6-1 to TRBJ2-7, with D perhaps matching TRBD2 (6 bases). The CDR3 consists of 14 residues. Germline V CDR1 and CDR2: MNHNS, SASEGT. V shed 7 bases and J shed 0 bases, with 13 bases lying between them. The CDR3 region is CASIKGGSSYEQYF. Here the CDR3 DNA reads TGTGCCAGCATCAAGGGAGGTAGCTCCTACGAGCAGTACTTC.

The chain combines TRBV30 with TRBJ2-7; TRBD1 aligns across 9 bases. This CDR3 spans 12 amino acids. The V segment lost 8 bases and the J segment 3 bases; nucleotides outside the gene matches: 5. Germline assignment: CDR1 GTSNPN and CDR2 SVGIG (reference sequence). CDR3 sequence: CAGTGSHYEQYF. The DNA of the CDR3 is TGTGCCGGGACAGGGTCCCACTACGAGCAGTACTTC.

The V call is TRBV29-1, the J call TRBJ2-1; tentatively, D is TRBD2 (7 bases). CDR3 length: 11 residues. Germline lookup yields CDR1 SQVTM and CDR2 ANQGSEA. V was trimmed by 6 bases and J by 7 bases, leaving 10 bases between them. The CDR3 loop is CSVGGANEQFF. The DNA of the CDR3 is TGCAGCGTGGGGGGGGCTAATGAGCAGTTCTTC.

The chain uses TRBV7-2 and TRBJ2-7; TRBD2 aligns across 11 bases. The CDR3 loop spans 15 amino acids. Trimming cost V 5 bases and J 2 bases; bases outside gene matches: 5. Germline V lookup: CDR1 SGHTA, CDR2 FQGNSA. The CDR3 sequence: CASSPTSGSAYEQYF. In nucleotides, the CDR3 is TGTGCCAGCAGCCCAACTAGCGGGAGTGCCTACGAGCAGTACTTC.

V usage is TRBV9 and J usage is TRBJ2-7, with D maybe TRBD2 (5 bases). This CDR3 contains 15 residues. CDR1 and CDR2 from the germline V gene are SGDLS and YYNGEE. V was clipped by 0 bases and J by 1 base, with 11 bases between them. The CDR3 reads CASSVGPGLSYEQYF. The CDR3 DNA follows: TGTGCCAGCAGCGTAGGGCCAGGACTTTCCTACGAGCAGTACTTC.

This chain connects TRBV5-1 to TRBJ1-5, with D perhaps matching TRBD1 (5 bases). CDR1 is SGHRS, CDR2 YFSETQ, per germline. V gave up 1 base and J gave up 7 bases, with 15 bases separating them. The CDR3 has 15 amino acids. The CDR3 nucleotides are TGCGCCAGCAGCTTGAACCCAGGGTTAGAGCAGCCCCAGCATTTT. This gives the protein CASSLNPGLEQPQHF.

The genes are TRBV7-8 and TRBJ2-7; the match to TRBD1 covers 9 bases. The germline CDR1 and CDR2 sequences are SGHVS and FQNEAQ. Trimming removed 4 bases from V and 2 bases from J; junction bases left unmatched: 6. The CDR3 runs to 15 residues. CDR3 DNA sequence: TGTGCCAGCAGCTCAGCGGACAGGGGTGCCTACGAGCAGTACTTC. It encodes CASSSADRGAYEQYF.

The CDR3 DNA reads as TGTGCCAGCAGCTGGAGGGGGAGCAATCAGCCCCAGCATTTT. Translated: CASSWRGSNQPQHF. The chain links TRBV7-9 to TRBJ1-5, with D possibly being TRBD1 (6 bases). Per the germline V gene, CDR1 is SEHNR and CDR2 is FQNEAQ (reference sequence). The CDR3 covers 14 residues. V was pared by 4 bases and J by 1 base, with 8 bases between.

The sample holds a few counts of this clonotype. The chain employs TRBV4-1 and TRBJ1-2; unclear D gene. The germline gives CDR1 MGHRA, CDR2 YSYEKL. The CDR3 is made up of 14 amino acids. Trimming removed 4 bases from V and 3 bases from J, with 12 bases in between. CDR3 DNA sequence: TGCGCCAGCAGCCTTCTCGAGGAAGACTATGGCTACACCTTC. It specifies CASSLLEEDYGYTF.

This chain uses TRBV5-1 with TRBJ2-7; 9 positions match TRBD2. CDR3 length equals 16 residues. V shed 3 bases, J shed 5 bases, and the junction held 12 bases outside the gene matches. Germline V gene sequence: CDR1 SGHRS, CDR2 YFSETQ. As DNA, the CDR3 is TGCGCCAGCAGCTGTCTCGGGCGGGAGGGCCTTGACGAGCAGTACTTC. Its translation: CASSCLGREGLDEQYF.

This chain links TRBV25-1 with TRBJ2-3; perhaps TRBD2 as D (5 bases). The V gene lost 3 bases and the J gene lost 3 bases, with 16 bases spanning the gap. This CDR3 comprises 16 residues. The germline V gene has CDR1 MGHDK and CDR2 SYGVNS. CDR3 amino acids: CASSDSRLRRTDTQYF. CDR3 DNA: TGTGCCAGCAGTGATAGTCGGCTCAGGAGGACAGATACGCAGTATTTT.

Comments on this clonotype: A read error may account for a junction end that differs from germline. The chain couples TRBV5-1 to TRBJ2-1, with unresolved D. The germline V gene encodes CDR1 SGHRS and CDR2 YFSETQ. This CDR3 has 17 amino acids. In DNA, the CDR3 is TGCGCCAGCAGCTTGACTTCCAGAGTCACCTCCTACGATGAGCAGTTCTTC. It translates to CASSLTSRVTSYDEQFF.

This rearrangement joins TRBV12-3 or TRBV12-4 to TRBJ1-2, with 9 bases that match TRBD1. The length of the CDR3 is 17 residues. The V and J ends lost 6 bases and 1 base, in that order; junction bases with no gene match: 12. CDR3 bases: TGTGCCAGCAGCGACGCCCCCGGGACAGGGATTAACTATGGCTACACCTTC. It yields the protein CASSDAPGTGINYGYTF.

The J gene is TRBJ2-5, the V gene TRBV2; TRBD2 agrees at 10 bases. This CDR3 region has 15 residues. V dropped 3 bases and J dropped 5; count of bases not matched to a gene: 6. Germline V lookup: CDR1 SNHLY, CDR2 FYNNEI. The chain's CDR3 is CASSEPGLAKETQYF. The DNA for the CDR3 is TGTGCCAGCAGTGAGCCGGGACTAGCGAAGGAGACCCAGTACTTC.

The genes are TRBV6-5 and TRBJ1-1, with D maybe TRBD1 (6 bases). CDR3 length equals 13 residues. Germline values: CDR1 MNHEY, CDR2 SVGAGI. Trimming stripped 6 bases from V and 1 base from J, with 9 bases between. CDR3 sequence reads: CASRGAGNTEAFF. CDR3 nucleotide sequence: TGTGCCAGCAGGGGGGCAGGGAACACTGAAGCTTTCTTT.